One and the same sample provided the 20 T cell receptor beta chains below, sequenced in a study of T-cell memory formation after mild COVID-19. Using its own MiXCR run on the 5' RACE reads, TCRdb lists one record per CDR3 protein. The table lists roughly 560,000 distinct CDR3 sequences, 20% of them singletons. Sample: PBMCs or a T cell subset sorted from them (not recorded which). The receptors were sampled from an adult woman who had mild COVID-19 (a few samples of this study predate the infection). Cell type and time point are not known.

The CDR3 here is CSATNGDQPQHF. CDR3 DNA sequence: TGCAGTGCTACAAACGGGGATCAGCCCCAGCATTTT. The J gene is TRBJ1-5, the V gene TRBV20-1; D unclear. This CDR3 has 12 residues. Germline CDR1 reads DFQATT; CDR2 reads SNEGSKA (reference sequence). V was pared by 4 bases and J by 5 bases, with 9 bases between.

There are a few counts of this clonotype. The V and J genes are TRBV11-2 and TRBJ1-1; D possibly corresponds to TRBD1 (5 bases). Trimming stripped 3 bases from V and 5 bases from J, with 13 bases between. Per the germline V gene, CDR1 is SGHAT and CDR2 is FQNNGV. This CDR3 comprises 14 residues. CDR3 nucleotide sequence: TGTGCCAGCAGCTTGTGGGGTGGGGGAACTGAAGCTTTCTTT. Protein product: CASSLWGGGTEAFF. The whole variable domain, filled in from reference TRBV11-2 and TRBJ1-1, reads EAGVAQSPRYKIIEKRQSVAFWCNPISGHATLYWYQQILGQGPKLLIQFQNNGVVDDSQLPKDRFSAERLKGVDSTLKIQPAKLEDSAVYLCASSLWGGGTEAFFGQGTRLTVV.

Only a few counts were recorded for this clonotype. The rearrangement joins TRBV18 to TRBJ1-1; no clear D gene. The V end was cut by 1 base, the J end by 5 bases, with 14 bases between. The CDR3 sequence is 15 residues long. The germline CDR1 and CDR2 sequences are KGHSH and LQKENI. Here the CDR3 DNA reads TGTGCCAGCTCACCACAAGAAAGGCCGGGTACTGAAGCTTTCTTT. This encodes CASSPQERPGTEAFF.

The table lists this clonotype with a few counts. The chain couples TRBV7-9 to TRBJ2-5, with 8 positions matching TRBD2. Germline CDR1 reads SEHNR; CDR2 reads FQNEAQ (reference sequence). This CDR3 contains 16 residues. With 3 bases clipped from V and 3 bases from J, the junction kept 9 bases outside the gene matches. CDR3 sequence: CASSFRAGVEKETQYF. DNA for the CDR3: TGTGCCAGCAGCTTTAGAGCGGGAGTTGAAAAAGAGACCCAGTACTTC.

This clonotype was recorded only once. This chain connects TRBV27 to TRBJ2-7; 8 bases are shared with TRBD2. The CDR3 loop spans 17 amino acids. The ends lost 8 bases at V and 3 bases at J; junction bases unmatched: 18. CDR1 and CDR2 (germline): MNHEY, SMNVEV (reference sequence). In DNA form, the CDR3 reads TGTGCCAGCGCCCTCAGCGGTATCCGGGGGGGTTACTACGAGCAGTACTTC. Translation gives CASALSGIRGGYYEQYF.

The chain carries TRBV19 and TRBJ2-5; 10 bases are a match to TRBD1. The CDR3 has 13 amino acids. J was trimmed by 5 bases and V by 4 bases; bases with no gene match: 1. Looked up from germline, CDR1 is LNHDA and CDR2 is SQIVND (reference sequence). The CDR3 loop reads CASSKDRGETQYF. The CDR3 DNA sequence: TGTGCCAGTAGTAAGGACAGGGGGGAGACCCAGTACTTC.

The genes are TRBV15 and TRBJ2-1; no clear D. Germline V CDR1 and CDR2: LNHNV, YYDKDF (reference sequence). V was pared by 8 bases and J by 3 bases, with 8 bases between. The CDR3 spans 12 residues. CDR3 sequence (DNA): TGTGCCACCGCGCACAGCTACAATGAGCAGTTCTTC. It encodes CATAHSYNEQFF.

This chain uses TRBV6-2 or TRBV6-3 with TRBJ2-5; D perhaps matches TRBD2 (6 bases). The germline V gene has CDR1 MNHEY and CDR2 SVGEGT. The length of the CDR3 is 16 residues. Trimming pared 2 bases from V and 3 bases from J, leaving 16 bases between. The CDR3 sequence is CASSYQTRDFEETQYF. The DNA for the CDR3 is TGTGCCAGCAGTTACCAAACGAGGGACTTCGAAGAGACCCAGTACTTC.

There are a few counts of this clonotype. V usage is TRBV11-2 and J usage is TRBJ2-7, with TRBD1 identical over 7 bases. The CDR3 covers 14 residues. CDR1 is SGHAT, CDR2 FQNNGV, per germline. Unmatched junction bases numbered 10, after V lost 5 bases and J lost 6 bases. The CDR3 sequence is CASSPSKSGGEQYF. The CDR3, as DNA: TGTGCCAGCAGCCCCAGCAAGTCAGGGGGCGAGCAGTACTTC.

A few counts support this clonotype. The chain links TRBV29-1 to TRBJ2-7; weak D call: TRBD1 (5 bases). The CDR3 loop spans 13 amino acids. The germline V gene has CDR1 SQVTM and CDR2 ANQGSEA. The V gene lost 4 bases and the J gene lost 0 bases, with 10 bases spanning the gap. The CDR3 nucleotides are TGCAGCGTTGCCTGGGGCACCTCCTACGAGCAGTACTTC. Translated, it gives CSVAWGTSYEQYF.

Only a few counts were recorded for this clonotype. The V call is TRBV12-3 or TRBV12-4, the J call TRBJ2-2, with D perhaps assigned TRBD1 or TRBD2 (5 bases each). Trimming left V 4 bases short and J 6 bases short, with 15 bases between. The CDR3 is made up of 15 amino acids. The CDR3 DNA reads as TGTGCCAGCAGTTCCAGGGACGGGTTTTCCGGGGAGCTGTTTTTT. This translates into CASSSRDGFSGELFF.

This clonotype was detected a few times. This rearrangement joins TRBV15 to TRBJ2-1; D gene unclear. Germline V CDR1 and CDR2: LNHNV, YYDKDF (reference sequence). CDR3 size: 15 residues. V was trimmed by 6 bases and J by 0 bases, leaving 12 bases between them. The CDR3, as DNA: TGTGCCACCAGTCGATCGGCGAGCTCCTACAATGAGCAGTTCTTC. It encodes CATSRSASSYNEQFF.

In its sample, this clonotype was seen once. The rearrangement joins TRBV25-1 to TRBJ1-6, with D unclear. CDR1 is MGHDK and CDR2 is SYGVNS in the germline V gene. Trimming shortened V by 7 bases and J by 5 bases, and 9 bases separated the two germline ends. The CDR3 is 13 amino acids. For the CDR3, the DNA is TGTGCCAGCAAGGATACTCATAATTCACCCCTCCACTTT. It specifies CASKDTHNSPLHF.

V gene TRBV24-1 combines with J gene TRBJ1-2, with TRBD1 matching over 9 bases. The germline CDR1 and CDR2 sequences are KGHDR and SFDVKD. The CDR3 extends over 16 amino acids. V shed 2 bases, J shed 8 bases, and the junction held 11 bases outside the gene matches. For the CDR3, the DNA is TGTGCCACCAGTGATTCGCCCCCCCGGGACAGGGACGGCTACACCTTC. Its translation is CATSDSPPRDRDGYTF.

This clonotype has more than one count but fewer than ten. This rearrangement joins TRBV9 to TRBJ2-1; 7 bases fit TRBD2. The CDR3 sequence is 13 residues long. The germline gives CDR1 SGDLS, CDR2 YYNGEE. J was trimmed by 10 bases and V by 0 bases; bases with no gene match: 4. The CDR3 is CASSVVVTSEQFF. The CDR3 DNA is TGTGCCAGCAGCGTAGTTGTGACTAGCGAGCAGTTCTTC.

CDR3 loop: CASSIGGGYNEQFF. In DNA form, the CDR3 reads TGTGCCAGTAGTATAGGTGGCGGCTACAATGAGCAGTTCTTC. J is TRBJ2-1 and V is TRBV19, with no clear D. The CDR3 extends over 14 amino acids. Trimming took 1 base from V and 3 from J, leaving 7 bases between them. Germline V lookup: CDR1 LNHDA, CDR2 SQIVND (reference sequence).

This chain joins TRBV3-1 and TRBJ2-3; TRBD2 matches 7 bases. The CDR3 is 16 residues long. CDR1 is LGHDT and CDR2 is YNNKEL in the germline V gene (reference sequence). The V and J ends lost 1 base and 2 bases, in that order; junction bases with no gene match: 6. Here the CDR3 reads CASSQAWTSPTDTQYF. Here the CDR3 DNA reads TGTGCCAGCAGCCAAGCATGGACTAGTCCCACAGATACGCAGTATTTT.

The rearrangement joins TRBV4-3 to TRBJ1-6; no definite D call. This CDR3 region has 14 residues. The V gene's germline CDR1 is LGHNA and CDR2 YSLEER. V was shortened by 1 base and J by 8 bases, with 9 bases between the two germline ends. In DNA, the CDR3 is TGCGCCAGCAGCCAAGTCCTCCGGGATTCACCCCTCCACTTT. It is translated as CASSQVLRDSPLHF.

The V gene is TRBV11-2, the J gene TRBJ2-1, with D maybe TRBD1 (5 bases). CDR3 length: 16 residues. V dropped 6 bases and J dropped 6 bases, with 21 bases sitting between them. Germline V lookup: CDR1 SGHAT, CDR2 FQNNGV. In nucleotides, the CDR3 is TGTGCCAGCAGTTTTTATCCGCCCAGGGTTGGCAATGAGCAGTTCTTC. This codes for CASSFYPPRVGNEQFF. Full variable domain (remainder filled in from reference TRBV11-2 and TRBJ2-1): EAGVAQSPRYKIIEKRQSVAFWCNPISGHATLYWYQQILGQGPKLLIQFQNNGVVDDSQLPKDRFSAERLKGVDSTLKIQPAKLEDSAVYLCASSFYPPRVGNEQFFGPGTRLTVL.

This clonotype showed up just a few times. V is TRBV9 and J is TRBJ1-3; D is unclear. Trimming took off 0 bases at V and 0 bases at J, with 7 bases between the two ends. Germline V gene lookup returns CDR1 SGDLS and CDR2 YYNGEE. The CDR3 runs to 15 residues. The CDR3 sequence: CASSVGGPSGNTIYF. Here the CDR3 DNA reads TGTGCCAGCAGCGTAGGCGGACCCTCTGGAAACACCATATATTTT.